The following is a TCR beta chain sequence with its context. V lost 4 bases to trimming and J lost 4 bases; unmatched junction nucleotides: 11. The CDR3 length is 15 residues. CDR1 and CDR2 from the germline V gene are SGDLS and YYNGEE. Original data processing: Researchers report that nucleated cell counts were estimated from reference gene primer amplification. Libraries were prepared by immunoSEQ multiplex PCR; TCRdb keeps only in-frame clonotypes and omits some of them. The DNA gave D and trimming, while V, J and clone size come from that table. The sample records 130,000 or so clones, just over 85% being singletons. This specimen belongs to a study of blood T cell repertoires in COVID-19. At the level of the study: Researchers got acute and convalescent COVID-19 samples from the United States, Italy and Spain. T cells, B-cell-depleted T cells, or PBMCs provided the cDNA or gDNA that served as material.

The J gene is TRBJ2-7, the V gene TRBV9; TRBD1 aligns across 7 bases. This receptor was obtained from a woman aged 60-70 years with acute or convalescent COVID-19. Material for sequencing was peripheral blood. The CDR3 nucleotides read TGTGCCAGCAGCACCAAACCGGGGACAGATTACGAGCAGTACTTC. Amino acid sequence: CASSTKPGTDYEQYF.